The clone carrying this TCR beta chain was picked up a small number of times. Its antigen is not known. These data come from a study of human T cells and chemical hapten exposure. General study results and limits: Significantly more large CDR3 similarity clusters were formed by expanded TCRs than by controls.

TCRdb recomputed calls from the RACE reads with MiXCR, one row per CDR3 protein. The data hold 84,000 or so distinct CDR3 sequences, with around 9.6% observed a single time. The germline V gene has CDR1 SGHVS and CDR2 FQNEAQ. CDR3 length: 14 amino acids. V was cut by 5 bases and J by 5 bases, with 10 bases left in between. Time point in this sample: patch test 2, 6 weeks after DPC sensitization. Treatment in this sample: therapeutic diphenylcyclopropenone sensitization with weekly scalp DPC. Participating donors were patients with alopecia, aged 18 to 70 years, considered appropriate candidates for DPC.

The receptor comes from a woman aged 25 to 39 with alopecia areata. Some clones in this sample may be carry-over from other donors' samples. The sequenced sample was whole blood, obtained in connection with sensitization to the hapten diphenylcyclopropenone (DPC). The chain employs TRBV7-8 and TRBJ1-6; D is unresolved. CDR3 in DNA: TGTGCCAGCAGCCACCTTAGCCATAATTCACCCCTCCACTTT. Protein sequence: CASSHLSHNSPLHF.